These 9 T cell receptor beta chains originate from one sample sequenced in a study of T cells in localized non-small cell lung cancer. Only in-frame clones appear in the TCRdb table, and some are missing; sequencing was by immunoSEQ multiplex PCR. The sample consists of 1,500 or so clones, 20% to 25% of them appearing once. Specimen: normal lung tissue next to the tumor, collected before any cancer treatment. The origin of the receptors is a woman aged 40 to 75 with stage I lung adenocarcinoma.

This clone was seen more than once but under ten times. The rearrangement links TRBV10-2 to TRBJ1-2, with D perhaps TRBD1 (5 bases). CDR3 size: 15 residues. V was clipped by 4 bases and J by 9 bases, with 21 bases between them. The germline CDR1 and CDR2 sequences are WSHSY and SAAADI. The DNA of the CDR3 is TGCGCCAGCAGTGCTTTTAGGATTCGGGGGTTGCGCTACACCTTC. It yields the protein CASSAFRIRGLRYTF.

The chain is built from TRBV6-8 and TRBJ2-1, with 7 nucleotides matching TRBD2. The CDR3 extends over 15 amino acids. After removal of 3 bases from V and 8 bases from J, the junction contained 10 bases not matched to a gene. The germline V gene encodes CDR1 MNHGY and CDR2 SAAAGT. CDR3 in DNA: TGTGCCAGCAGTTATACCGGGCGGGAGATGGATGAGCAGTTCTTC. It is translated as CASSYTGREMDEQFF.

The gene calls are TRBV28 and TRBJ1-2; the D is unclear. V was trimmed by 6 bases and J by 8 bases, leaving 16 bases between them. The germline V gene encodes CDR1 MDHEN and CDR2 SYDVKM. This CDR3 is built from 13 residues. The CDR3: CASRSTDQAGYTF. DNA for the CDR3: TGTGCCAGCAGGTCTACTGACCAGGCGGGCTACACCTTC.

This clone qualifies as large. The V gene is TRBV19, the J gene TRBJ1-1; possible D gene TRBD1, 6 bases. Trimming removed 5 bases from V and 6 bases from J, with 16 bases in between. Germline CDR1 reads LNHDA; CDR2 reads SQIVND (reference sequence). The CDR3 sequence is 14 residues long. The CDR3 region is CASSEGWGGPEAFF. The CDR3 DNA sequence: TGTGCCAGTAGTGAAGGGTGGGGGGGCCCTGAAGCTTTCTTT.

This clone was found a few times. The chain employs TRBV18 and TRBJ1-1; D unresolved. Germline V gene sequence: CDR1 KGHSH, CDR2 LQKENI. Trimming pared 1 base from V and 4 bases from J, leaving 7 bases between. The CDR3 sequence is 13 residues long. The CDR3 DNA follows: TGTGCCAGCTCACCACGAGGGAGCACTGAAGCTTTCTTT. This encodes CASSPRGSTEAFF.

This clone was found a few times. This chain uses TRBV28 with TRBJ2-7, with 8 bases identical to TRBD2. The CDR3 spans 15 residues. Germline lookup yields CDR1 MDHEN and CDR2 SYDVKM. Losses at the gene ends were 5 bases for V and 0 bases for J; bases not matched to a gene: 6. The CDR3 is CASSRFSGDSYEQYF. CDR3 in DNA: TGTGCCAGCAGTCGATTTAGCGGGGACTCCTACGAGCAGTACTTC.

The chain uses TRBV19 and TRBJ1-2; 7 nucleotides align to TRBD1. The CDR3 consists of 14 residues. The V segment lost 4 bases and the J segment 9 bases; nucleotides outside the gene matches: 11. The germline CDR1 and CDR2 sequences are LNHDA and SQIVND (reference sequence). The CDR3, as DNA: TGTGCCAGTAGTAGGGACAGTGCCTACGGGCGCTACACCTTC. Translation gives CASSRDSAYGRYTF.

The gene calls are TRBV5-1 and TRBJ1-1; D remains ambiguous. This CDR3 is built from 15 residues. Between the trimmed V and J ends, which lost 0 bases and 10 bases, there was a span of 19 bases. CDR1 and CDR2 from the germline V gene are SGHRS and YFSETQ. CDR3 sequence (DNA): TGCGCCAGCAGCTTGGACAGCCCCGCGCCTCTGATAGCTTTCTTT. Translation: CASSLDSPAPLIAFF.

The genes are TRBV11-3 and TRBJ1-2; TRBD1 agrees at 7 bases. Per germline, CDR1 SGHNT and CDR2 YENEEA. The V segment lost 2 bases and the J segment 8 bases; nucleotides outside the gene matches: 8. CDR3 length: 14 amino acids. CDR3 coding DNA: TGTGCCAGCAGCTTATGGACAGGCGGGGCGGGCTACACCTTC. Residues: CASSLWTGGAGYTF.